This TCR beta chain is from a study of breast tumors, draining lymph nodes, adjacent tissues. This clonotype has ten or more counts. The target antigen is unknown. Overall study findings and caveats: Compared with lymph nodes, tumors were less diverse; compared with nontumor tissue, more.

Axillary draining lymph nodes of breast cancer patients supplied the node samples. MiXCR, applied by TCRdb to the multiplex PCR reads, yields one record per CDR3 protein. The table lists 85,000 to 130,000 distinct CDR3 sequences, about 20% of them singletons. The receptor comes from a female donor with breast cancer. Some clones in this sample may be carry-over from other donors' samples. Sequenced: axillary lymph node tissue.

The CDR3 is CASSEAGGNQPQHF. DNA of the CDR3: TGTGCCAGCAGTGAGGCAGGGGGAAATCAGCCCCAGCATTTT. This chain joins TRBV2 and TRBJ1-5, with TRBD1 matching over 7 bases. The J segment lost 4 bases and the V segment lost 3 bases, leaving 3 bases of the junction unmatched. CDR3 length: 14 residues. Germline V CDR1 and CDR2: SNHLY, FYNNEI. Drawing the rest from reference TRBV2 and TRBJ1-5, the complete variable domain is EPEVTQTPSHQVTQMGQEVILRCVPISNHLYFYWYRQILGQKVEFLVSFYNNEISEKSEIFDDQFSVERPDGSNFTLKIRSTKLEDSAMYFCASSEAGGNQPQHFGDGTRLSIL.